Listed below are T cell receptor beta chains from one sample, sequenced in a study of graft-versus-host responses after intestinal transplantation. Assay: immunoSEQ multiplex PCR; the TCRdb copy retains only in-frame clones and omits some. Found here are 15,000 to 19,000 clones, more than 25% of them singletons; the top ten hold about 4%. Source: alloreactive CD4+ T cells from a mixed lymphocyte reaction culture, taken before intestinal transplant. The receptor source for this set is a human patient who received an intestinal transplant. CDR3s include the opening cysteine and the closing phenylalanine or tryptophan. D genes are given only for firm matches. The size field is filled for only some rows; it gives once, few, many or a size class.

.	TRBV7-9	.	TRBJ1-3	TGTGCCAGCAGCCGGACTGGAAACACCATATATTTT	CASSRTGNTIYF
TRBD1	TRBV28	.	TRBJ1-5	TGTGCCAGCAGCCTGGGACAGCAGCCCCAGCATTTT	CASSLGQQPQHF
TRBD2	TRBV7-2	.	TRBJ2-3	TGTGCCAGCAGCTTAAGGCTAGCGGGGGTCACAGATACGCAGTATTTT	CASSLRLAGVTDTQYF
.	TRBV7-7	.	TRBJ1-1	TGTGCCAGCAGCTCGGACCGAGGAGGGGAAGCTTTCTTT	CASSSDRGGEAFF
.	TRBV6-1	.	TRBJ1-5	TGTGCCAGCAAGGGCAGGATAAGCAATCAGCCCCAGCATTTT	CASKGRISNQPQHF
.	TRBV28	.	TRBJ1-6	TGTGCCAGCAGGCAGCTCATAGCACCCCTCCACTTT	CASRQLIAPLHF
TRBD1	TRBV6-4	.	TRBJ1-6	TGTGCCAGCAGTGAAACAGGGGATTCACCCCTCCACTTT	CASSETGDSPLHF
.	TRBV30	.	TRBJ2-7	TGTGCCTGGAGTACAGAGCTCGAGCAGTACTTC	CAWSTELEQYF
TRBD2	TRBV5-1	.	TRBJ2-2	TGCGCCAGCAGGGAGCGGGATGGCGGGGAGCTGTTTTTT	CASRERDGGELFF
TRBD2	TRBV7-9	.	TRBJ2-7	TGTGCCAGCAGCTCCGGACTAGCACCATCCTACGAGCAGTACTTC	CASSSGLAPSYEQYF
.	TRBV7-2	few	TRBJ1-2	TGTGCCAGCAGTCCCAGGTTTGGGGGGATCGGGAACTATGGCTACACCTTC	CASSPRFGGIGNYGYTF
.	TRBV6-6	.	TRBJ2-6	TGTGCCAGCAGTTACGTGCGCTCTGGGGCCAACGTCCTGACTTTC	CASSYVRSGANVLTF
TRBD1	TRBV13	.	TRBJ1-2	TGTGCCAGCAGCTTCGACAGGGTCCATGGCTACACCTTC	CASSFDRVHGYTF
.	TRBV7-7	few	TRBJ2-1	TGTGCCAGCAGCTTAGGGGAGTACAATGAGCAGTTCTTC	CASSLGEYNEQFF
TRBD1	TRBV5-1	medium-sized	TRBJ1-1	TGCGCCAGCAGCTTCGACAGGGTGACTGAAGCTTTCTTT	CASSFDRVTEAFF
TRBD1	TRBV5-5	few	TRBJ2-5	TGTGCCAGCAGCTCCCCGGGACAGCGAGTCTTCCCACAAGAGACCCAGTACTTC	CASSSPGQRVFPQETQYF
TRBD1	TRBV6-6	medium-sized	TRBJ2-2	TGTGCCAGCCGTGTGGGACAGGGATTTGGCGGGGAGCTGTTTTTT	CASRVGQGFGGELFF
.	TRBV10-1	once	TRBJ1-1	TGCGCCAGCAGTGGGGCGATCAACACTGAAGCTTTCTTT	CASSGAINTEAFF
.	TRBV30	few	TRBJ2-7	TGTGCCTGGAGTGTAACCCGCTACGAGCAGTACTTC	CAWSVTRYEQYF
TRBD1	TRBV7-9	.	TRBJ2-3	TGTGCCAGCAGCTTAAGCGATATTGGAAACAGGGGCCTCACAGATACGCAGTATTTT	CASSLSDIGNRGLTDTQYF
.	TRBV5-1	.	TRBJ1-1	TGCGCCAGCAGCTTTAGCGGTGACACTGAAGCTTTCTTT	CASSFSGDTEAFF
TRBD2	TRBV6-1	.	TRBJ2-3	TGTGCCAGCAGAAATCGCGGGGGGGGCACAGATACGCAGTATTTT	CASRNRGGGTDTQYF
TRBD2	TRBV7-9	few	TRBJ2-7	TGTGCCAGCAGCTTAGGACTAGCGGGAGCCTACGAGCAGTACTTC	CASSLGLAGAYEQYF
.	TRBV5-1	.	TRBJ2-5	TGCGCCAGCAGCTCAACTCCTATCACTAGTGGAGAGACCCAGTACTTC	CASSSTPITSGETQYF
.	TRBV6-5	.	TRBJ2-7	TGTGCCAGCAGTTTCCTGGGCCGTTGGTACGAGCAGTACTTC	CASSFLGRWYEQYF